This T cell receptor beta chain originates from a study of shared clonotypes between healthy human individuals. Turning to the study itself: Every donor yielded three CD4 naive, three CD4 memory, two CD8 naive and one CD8 memory plate. Overall study results and limits: Some naive CD4 clonotypes, roughly 5%, turned up in common across four donors.

The test was conducted at deep level. The table came from immunoSEQ multiplex PCR; TCRdb's copy has only in-frame clones and leaves some out. The table has about 79,000 clones, over 55% seen once. Remarks on this clone: The target antigen is unknown.

Trimming took 0 bases from V and 3 from J, leaving 10 bases between them. Germline V gene data show CDR1 as SGDLS and CDR2 as YYNGEE. This CDR3 comprises 14 residues. Sequenced input: memory CD8+ T cells sorted from blood. As for subset: CD45RO+ cells pooled with CCR7-negative TemRA cells. The chain couples TRBV9 to TRBJ2-7; the D is unclear. The receptor's source is a young man in good health. In nucleotides, the CDR3 is TGTGCCAGCAGCGTAGCTGGATATGACTACGAGCAGTACTTC. Protein product: CASSVAGYDYEQYF.